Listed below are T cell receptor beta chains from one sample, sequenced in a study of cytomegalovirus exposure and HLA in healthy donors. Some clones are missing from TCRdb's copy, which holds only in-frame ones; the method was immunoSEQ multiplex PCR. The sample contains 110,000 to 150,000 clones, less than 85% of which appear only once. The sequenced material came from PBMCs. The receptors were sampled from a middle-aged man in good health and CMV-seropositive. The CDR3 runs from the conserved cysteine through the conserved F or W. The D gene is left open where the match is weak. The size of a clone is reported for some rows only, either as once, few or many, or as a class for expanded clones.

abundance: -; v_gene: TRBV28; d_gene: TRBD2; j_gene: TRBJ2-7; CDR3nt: TGTGCCAGCAGTTTAGCGGGACTAGCGTACGAGCAGTACTTC; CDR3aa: CASSLAGLAYEQYF
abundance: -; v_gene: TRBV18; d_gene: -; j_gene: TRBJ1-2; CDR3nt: TGTGCCAGCTCACCACCGACAGAAAGCTATGGCTACACCTTC; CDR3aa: CASSPPTESYGYTF
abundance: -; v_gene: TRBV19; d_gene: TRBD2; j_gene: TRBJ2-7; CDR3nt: TGTGCCAGTAACTCGGGACTAGCGTTCCACGAGCAGTACTTC; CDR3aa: CASNSGLAFHEQYF
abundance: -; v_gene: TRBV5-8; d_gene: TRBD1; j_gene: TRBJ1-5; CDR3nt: TGTGCCAGCAGCCTGACAGGGTTGCTGGATCAGCCCCAGCATTTT; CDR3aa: CASSLTGLLDQPQHF
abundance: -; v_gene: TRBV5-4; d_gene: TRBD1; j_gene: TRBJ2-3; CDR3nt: TGTGCCAGCAGCCCCCGTGACAGGGGCACAGATACGCAGTATTTT; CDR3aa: CASSPRDRGTDTQYF
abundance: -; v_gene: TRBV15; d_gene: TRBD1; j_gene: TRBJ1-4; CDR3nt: TGTGCCACCTCCGGGACAGGGGTCAAAAAACTGTTTTTT; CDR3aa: CATSGTGVKKLFF
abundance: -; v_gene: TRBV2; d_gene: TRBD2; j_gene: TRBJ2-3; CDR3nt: TGTGCCAGCAGTTCTAGCGGGGCGCCGTCGCGTGCCAGCAGGGAAAGCACAGATACGCAGTATTTT; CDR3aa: CASSSSGAPSRASRESTDTQYF
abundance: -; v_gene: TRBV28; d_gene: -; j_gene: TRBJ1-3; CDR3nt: TGTGCCAGCAGTACCAGGACAGATTTCTCTGGAAACACCATATATTTT; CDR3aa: CASSTRTDFSGNTIYF
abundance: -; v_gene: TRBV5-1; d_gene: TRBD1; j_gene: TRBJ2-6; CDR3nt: TGCGCCAGCGGGACAGGAGTGGCCTATGGGGCCAACGTCCTGACTTTC; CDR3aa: CASGTGVAYGANVLTF
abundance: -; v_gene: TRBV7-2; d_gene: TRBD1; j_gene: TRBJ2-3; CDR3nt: TGTGCCAGCAGCTTAGGGGGGACAGGGATCTCTAGCACAGATACGCAGTATTTT; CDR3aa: CASSLGGTGISSTDTQYF
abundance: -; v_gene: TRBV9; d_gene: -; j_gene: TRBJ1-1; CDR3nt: TGTGCCAGCAGCGTAGTGGGAAGGGGTTGGAGTACTGAAGCTTTCTTT; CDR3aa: CASSVVGRGWSTEAFF
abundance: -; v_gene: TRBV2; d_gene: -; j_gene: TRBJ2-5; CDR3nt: TGTGCCAGCAGGCGAGAGGAGACCCAGTACTTC; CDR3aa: CASRREETQYF
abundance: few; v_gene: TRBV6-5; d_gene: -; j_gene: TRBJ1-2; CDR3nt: TGTGCCAGCAGTTCCCACGACACCGCTGACTATGGCTACACCTTC; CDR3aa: CASSSHDTADYGYTF